The 4 T cell receptor beta chains given below trace back to one sample, sequenced in a study of breast tumors, draining lymph nodes, adjacent tissues. Breast cancer patients provided tissue from their axillary draining lymph nodes. TCRdb reprocessed the multiplex PCR reads via MiXCR and lists one record per CDR3 protein. The sample lists under 350,000 distinct CDR3 sequences, around 30% seen once, with roughly 1.1% in the top ten. Source material: axillary lymph node tissue. The receptors were sampled from a female donor with breast cancer. Some clones in this sample may be carry-over from other donors' samples.

This clonotype was detected many times. This sequence joins TRBV7-9 and TRBJ2-2; D gene ambiguous. Trimming shortened V by 1 base and J by 7 bases, and 7 bases separated the two germline ends. This CDR3 spans 13 amino acids. The germline CDR1 and CDR2 sequences are SEHNR and FQNEAQ (reference sequence). The CDR3 reads CASSLDLVGELFF. The CDR3 nucleotides read TGTGCCAGCAGCTTAGACTTAGTCGGGGAGCTGTTTTTT.

This clonotype has ten or more counts. This sequence joins TRBV15 and TRBJ2-5, with 10 bases identical to TRBD2. With 1 base clipped from V and 2 bases from J, the junction kept 1 base outside the gene matches. This CDR3 has 15 amino acids. Germline V gene sequence: CDR1 LNHNV, CDR2 YYDKDF (reference sequence). CDR3 sequence: CATSRVAGGQETQYF. The CDR3 DNA reads TGTGCCACCAGCAGAGTAGCGGGAGGACAAGAGACCCAGTACTTC.

This clonotype has a handful of counts. The rearrangement uses TRBV28 and TRBJ2-5, with a possible D match to TRBD2 (6 bases). Per the germline V gene, CDR1 is MDHEN and CDR2 is SYDVKM. V lost 6 bases to trimming and J lost 4 bases, with 27 bases between them. The CDR3 loop spans 18 amino acids. CDR3 coding DNA: TGTGCCAGCAGCCAATGGGCCCTGGCGGGAAAAGAGGGAGAGACCCAGTACTTC. Residues: CASSQWALAGKEGETQYF.

About this clonotype itself: It may be a read error: a sequence one base away is much more abundant. This chain links TRBV10-3 with TRBJ2-2, with D possibly TRBD2 on 5 matching bases. CDR1 and CDR2 from the germline V gene are ENHRY and SYGVKD. The CDR3 is made up of 16 amino acids. The CDR3 sequence is CASFDGEKHYTGELLF. CDR3 in DNA: TGTGCCAGCTTCGATGGGGAGAAACATTACACCGGGGAGCTGCTTTTT.